This T cell receptor (beta chain) was found in a study of shared clonotypes between healthy human individuals. In germline, CDR1 is MNHNY, CDR2 SVGAGI (reference sequence). There are 12 residues in the CDR3. With V trimmed by 11 bases and J by 2 bases, 5 bases remained unmatched. This was a deep-level run. This table comes from immunoSEQ multiplex PCR, and its TCRdb copy is limited to in-frame clones, with some not included. The table includes approximately 640,000 clones, about nine tenths detected once. Sequencing was done on a sample of memory CD8+ T cells from PBMCs. Subset of the sample: CD45RO+ cells pooled with CCR7-negative TemRA cells. The chain has TRBV6-6 and TRBJ1-2; 7 nucleotides line up with TRBD1. The receptor was isolated from a young man in good health. Some clones in this sample may be carry-over from other donors' samples. In nucleotides, the CDR3 is TGTGCCCTCCGGGACAGCAACTATGGCTACACCTTC. Translating it yields CALRDSNYGYTF.